The next 3 T cell receptor beta chains were all read from a single sample in a study of blood T cell repertoires in COVID-19. The repertoire was sequenced with immunoSEQ multiplex PCR; TCRdb's copy has only in-frame clones and lacks some. The sample lists fewer than 250,000 clones; 70% to 90% were seen once. Sequenced: peripheral blood. These receptors were collected from a man aged 25 to 45 with COVID-19, enrolled during active disease.

The chain has TRBV12-5 and TRBJ2-5, with 7 bases lining up with TRBD1. Germline loops: CDR1 LGHNT, CDR2 FRNRAP. This CDR3 region has 16 residues. V lost 4 bases, J lost 3 bases, and 11 bases stayed unmatched. CDR3 residues: CASGSDSRDSKETQYF. In DNA, the CDR3 is TGTGCTAGTGGTTCCGACAGCCGGGACAGCAAAGAGACCCAGTACTTC.

The chain recombines TRBV9 with TRBJ2-3, with 10 bases matching TRBD1. Germline V CDR1 and CDR2: SGDLS, YYNGEE. V was pared by 4 bases and J by 9 bases, with 14 bases of the junction left unmatched. This CDR3 has 16 amino acids. Here the CDR3 reads CASSTNTGTGVGTQYF. The CDR3 nucleotides read TGTGCCAGCAGCACGAACACCGGGACAGGGGTGGGGACGCAGTATTTT. Filled out from reference TRBV9 and TRBJ2-3, the complete variable domain reads DSGVTQTPKHLITATGQRVTLRCSPRSGDLSVYWYQQSLDQGLQFLIQYYNGEERAKGNILERFSAQQFPDLHSELNLSSLELGDSALYFCASSTNTGTGVGTQYFGPGTRLTVL.

This chain uses TRBV12-3 or TRBV12-4 with TRBJ1-2; D ambiguous. The V end lost 2 bases, the J end lost 3 bases, and 7 bases lay between the germline ends. The CDR3 is made up of 13 amino acids. Here the CDR3 reads CASSLSGYYGYTF. DNA of the CDR3: TGTGCCAGCAGTTTAAGCGGTTACTATGGCTACACCTTC.